A single sample is the source of the 27 T cell receptor beta chains below, sequenced in a study of response to subunit inactivated influenza vaccine. From the RT-PCR reads, TCRdb called clonotypes with MiXCR, one entry per CDR3 protein. The sample consists of 300,000 to 350,000 distinct CDR3 sequences, less than 25% of them appearing once. This material consisted of PBMCs from blood, taken about 20 months after vaccination. The source of these receptors is a man aged 50 to 75 who received an inactivated influenza vaccine.

The genes are TRBV20-1 and TRBJ1-5; D might be TRBD1 (5 bases). The V and J ends lost 3 bases and 5 bases respectively, with 17 bases between them. Germline V gene lookup returns CDR1 DFQATT and CDR2 SNEGSKA (reference sequence). The CDR3 is 15 residues long. The CDR3 bases are TGCAGTGCTAGTATTTCGGCTGGGGCAGATCAGCCCCAGCATTTT. Translation: CSASISAGADQPQHF.

The chain is built from TRBV6-4 and TRBJ2-1; tentative D call: TRBD1 (5 bases). Trimming cost V 0 bases and J 8 bases, with 11 bases left between them. Germline V CDR1 and CDR2: MRHNA, SNTAGT. The CDR3 runs to 14 residues. The CDR3 DNA follows: TGTGCCAGCAGTGACTCGATTGAAGGGGATGAGCAGTTCTTC. It encodes CASSDSIEGDEQFF.

This clonotype was found a few times. This chain uses TRBV7-9 with TRBJ1-2; D gene uncertain. The CDR3 length is 15 residues. Germline values: CDR1 SEHNR, CDR2 FQNEAQ (reference sequence). The germline V and J ends were trimmed by 1 base and 0 bases, with 9 bases remaining between them. CDR3 DNA: TGTGCCAGCAGCTTAGAACCGTTAGCTAACTATGGCTACACCTTC. It codes for CASSLEPLANYGYTF. Using reference TRBV7-9 and TRBJ1-2 for the parts outside the CDR3, the full variable domain is DTGVSQNPRHKITKRGQNVTFRCDPISEHNRLYWYRQTLGQGPEFLTYFQNEAQLEKSRLLSDRFSAERPKGSFSTLEIQRTEQGDSAMYLCASSLEPLANYGYTFGSGTRLTVV.

This clonotype has more than one count but fewer than ten. V is TRBV10-3 and J is TRBJ2-7, with a possible D match to TRBD1 (6 bases). The V gene lost 4 bases and the J gene lost 4 bases, with 8 bases spanning the gap. This CDR3 spans 12 amino acids. From germline, CDR1 is ENHRY and CDR2 SYGVKD. The CDR3 reads CAISGRGYEQYF. CDR3 DNA: TGTGCCATCAGTGGCAGGGGATACGAGCAGTACTTC.

The CDR3: CASSQGWDGQDEQYF. The CDR3 DNA reads TGTGCCAGCAGCCAAGGTTGGGATGGACAGGACGAGCAGTACTTC. The genes are TRBV3-1 and TRBJ2-7; 7 bases are a match to TRBD1. Germline trimming cut 1 base from V and 5 bases from J; bases unmatched to any gene: 8. The CDR3 extends over 15 amino acids. Germline V lookup: CDR1 LGHDT, CDR2 YNNKEL (reference sequence).

V and J are TRBV10-3 and TRBJ1-5, with TRBD1 matching 8 bases. V lost 2 bases and J lost 9; bases outside the gene matches: 6. This CDR3 is 14 amino acids long. Germline V gene sequence: CDR1 ENHRY, CDR2 SYGVKD. The CDR3 region has the DNA TGTGCCATCAGTGAGGACAGGGGTGTTAGGCCCCAGCATTTT. Translated, it gives CAISEDRGVRPQHF.

In its sample, this clonotype was seen a few times. V gene TRBV6-5 combines with J gene TRBJ2-7; D possibly corresponds to TRBD1 (5 bases). The CDR3 has 12 amino acids. The germline V gene encodes CDR1 MNHEY and CDR2 SVGAGI. The CDR3 reads CVAQGTSYEQYF. The CDR3 nucleotides read TGTGTGGCCCAGGGAACCTCCTACGAGCAGTACTTC.

The rearrangement uses TRBV12-3 or TRBV12-4 and TRBJ1-1; 7 bases align to TRBD1. V shed 3 bases and J 6 bases; nucleotides not matched to a gene: 7. The CDR3 consists of 14 residues. CDR3 nucleotides: TGTGCCAGCAGTTTTAGAAGCAGGGGGGCTGAAGCTTTCTTT. Protein sequence: CASSFRSRGAEAFF.

The chain has TRBV10-3 and TRBJ2-6; D gene ambiguous. Trimming shortened V by 4 bases and J by 4 bases, and 14 bases separated the two germline ends. There are 16 residues in the CDR3. Looked up from germline, CDR1 is ENHRY and CDR2 is SYGVKD. CDR3 amino acids: CAISAPGQVGANVLTF. CDR3 bases: TGTGCCATCAGTGCCCCGGGCCAGGTGGGGGCCAACGTCCTGACTTTC.

This clonotype has more than one count but fewer than ten. This chain connects TRBV10-3 to TRBJ2-3; a weak D match, TRBD2 (6 bases). CDR3 length equals 13 residues. The V and J ends lost 7 bases and 4 bases respectively, with 12 bases between them. In germline, CDR1 is ENHRY, CDR2 SYGVKD. As DNA, the CDR3 is TGTGCCATCACCGGCGGGATGCCAGATACGCAGTATTTT. Its protein product is CAITGGMPDTQYF.

This clonotype has more than one count but fewer than ten. V is TRBV5-6 and J is TRBJ1-2, with a possible D match to TRBD1 (5 bases). Germline lookup yields CDR1 SGHDT and CDR2 YYEEEE. V was cut by 1 base and J by 7 bases, with 14 bases left in between. CDR3 length equals 14 residues. This chain's CDR3 is CASSLSGRAVGYTF. In nucleotides, the CDR3 is TGTGCCAGCAGCTTGTCGGGCAGGGCGGTTGGCTACACCTTC.

The genes are TRBV7-9 and TRBJ1-1, with a weak D call TRBD1 (5 bases). CDR3 length: 13 amino acids. Germline lookup yields CDR1 SEHNR and CDR2 FQNEAQ (reference sequence). V was pared by 8 bases and J by 8 bases, with 18 bases between. CDR3 sequence: CASGGGRGYEAFF. The CDR3 DNA reads as TGTGCCAGCGGGGGAGGGAGGGGTTACGAAGCTTTCTTT.

There are a few counts of this clonotype. The gene calls are TRBV3-1 and TRBJ1-1, with D uncertain. Germline V gives CDR1 LGHDT, CDR2 YNNKEL (reference sequence). V was shortened by 1 base and J by 1 base, with 7 bases between the two germline ends. The CDR3 contains 14 residues. CDR3 DNA sequence: TGTGCCAGCAGCCAAGCTCCAGGGAACACTGAAGCTTTCTTT. The encoded protein is CASSQAPGNTEAFF. Full variable domain (missing parts from reference TRBV3-1 and TRBJ1-1): DTAVSQTPKYLVTQMGNDKSIKCEQNLGHDTMYWYKQDSKKFLKIMFSYNNKELIINETVPNRFSPKSPDKAHLNLHINSLELGDSAVYFCASSQAPGNTEAFFGQGTRLTVV.

This clonotype was counted between two and nine times. The V call is TRBV20-1, the J call TRBJ2-1; TRBD2 is a possible D gene (5 bases). The CDR3 runs 13 residues. V was pared by 1 base and J by 8 bases, with 12 bases between. From germline, CDR1 is DFQATT and CDR2 SNEGSKA (reference sequence). DNA for the CDR3: TGCAGTGCTAGAGGAGGGAGTGGTTATGAGCAGTTCTTC. It translates to CSARGGSGYEQFF.

The chain carries TRBV5-1 and TRBJ1-4; 7 nucleotides align to TRBD1. With V trimmed by 3 bases and J by 3 bases, 8 bases remained unmatched. This CDR3 region has 16 residues. CDR1 and CDR2 from the germline V gene are SGHRS and YFSETQ. CDR3 coding DNA: TGCGCCAGCAGCTCTGGGTGGACAGGCCCTAATGAAAAACTGTTTTTT. This translates into CASSSGWTGPNEKLFF.

The CDR3 bases are TGTGCCAGCAGCCAACAGGGAGGCCTCTCCTACGAGCAGTACTTC. This translates into CASSQQGGLSYEQYF. The rearrangement joins TRBV7-9 to TRBJ2-7; D possibly matches TRBD1 or TRBD2 (6 bases each). Germline V gene sequence: CDR1 SEHNR, CDR2 FQNEAQ (reference sequence). Trimming removed 5 bases at V and 0 bases at J, with 14 bases between. This CDR3 has 15 amino acids.

This rearrangement joins TRBV7-2 to TRBJ2-1; D gene unclear. The CDR3 spans 15 residues. CDR1 SGHTA and CDR2 FQGNSA come from the germline V gene. V was cut by 2 bases and J by 4 bases, with 12 bases left in between. In DNA, the CDR3 is TGTGCCAGCAGCTTAAATGAGGCCGGGTACAATGAGCAGTTCTTC. This encodes CASSLNEAGYNEQFF.

This chain connects TRBV6-1 to TRBJ2-5; the D is unclear. The CDR3 runs to 15 residues. Trimming pared 5 bases from V and 2 bases from J, leaving 15 bases between. Germline CDR1 and CDR2: MNHNS and SASEGT. Here the CDR3 reads CASSPNPGGQETQYF. DNA for the CDR3: TGTGCCAGCAGTCCCAACCCCGGTGGTCAAGAGACCCAGTACTTC.

This clonotype was observed a handful of times. The chain is built from TRBV12-3 or TRBV12-4 and TRBJ1-4; D ambiguous. The CDR3 extends over 15 amino acids. V lost 3 bases, J lost 8 bases, and 16 bases lay in between. The CDR3 nucleotides read TGTGCCAGCAGTTTTCGGCAGGCGAAGTCAGAAAAACTGTTTTTT. It yields the protein CASSFRQAKSEKLFF.

The rearrangement joins TRBV15 to TRBJ1-5, with D unresolved. The CDR3 runs 13 residues. From germline, CDR1 is LNHNV and CDR2 YYDKDF (reference sequence). The V and J ends lost 1 base and 5 bases respectively, with 6 bases between them. The CDR3 loop reads CATSRAGDQPQHF. The DNA for the CDR3 is TGTGCCACCAGCAGAGCCGGGGATCAGCCCCAGCATTTT.

The V gene is TRBV7-2, the J gene TRBJ1-2; TRBD1 might be the D (5 bases). This CDR3 is 13 amino acids long. The ends were cut back, 2 bases at V and 8 bases at J, with 12 bases in the middle. The germline V gene has CDR1 SGHTA and CDR2 FQGNSA. CDR3 sequence: CASSLSAGTGYTF. In nucleotides, the CDR3 is TGTGCCAGCAGCTTATCGGCAGGGACCGGCTACACCTTC.

The chain joins TRBV7-9 to TRBJ1-1; no firm D call. From germline, CDR1 is SEHNR and CDR2 FQNEAQ (reference sequence). Trimming shortened V by 5 bases and J by 1 base, and 17 bases separated the two germline ends. This CDR3 contains 16 residues. The CDR3 sequence: CASSPSVGSPNTEAFF. The CDR3 DNA is TGTGCCAGCAGCCCCTCGGTCGGCAGCCCGAACACTGAAGCTTTCTTT.

This chain links TRBV6-1 with TRBJ2-2, with TRBD2 matching 10 bases. The CDR3 totals 16 residues. Per germline, CDR1 MNHNS and CDR2 SASEGT. The ends lost 5 bases at V and 0 bases at J; junction bases unmatched: 3. The DNA of the CDR3 is TGTGCCAGCAGTCTAAGCGGGGGGGCGAACACCGGGGAGCTGTTTTTT. This encodes CASSLSGGANTGELFF.

This clonotype was observed a handful of times. The V gene is TRBV19, the J gene TRBJ1-3; 7 bases line up with TRBD1. Germline loops: CDR1 LNHDA, CDR2 SQIVND (reference sequence). The CDR3 runs to 17 residues. The ends lost 6 bases at V and 0 bases at J; junction bases unmatched: 11. In DNA, the CDR3 is TGTGCCAGTAGACCGGGACAGTTGGAGAGCTCTGGAAACACCATATATTTT. This encodes CASRPGQLESSGNTIYF.

As regards this clonotype: This is likely a read error, given that the CDR3 carries no conserved phenylalanine or tryptophan at its end. The CDR3 bases are TGTGCCAGCAGCCCGAGGGGGGGCTCTGGAAACACCATATATTGT. This gives the protein CASSPRGGSGNTIYC. The chain uses TRBV9 and TRBJ1-3; perhaps TRBD1 as D (6 bases). Deletions cut 4 bases from V and 0 bases from J, with 11 bases between. Germline-derived CDR1 and CDR2 are SGDLS and YYNGEE. This CDR3 spans 15 amino acids.

Only a few counts were recorded for this clonotype. The J gene is TRBJ2-3, the V gene TRBV20-1, with a tentative D call TRBD2 (5 bases). The CDR3 contains 13 residues. CDR1 and CDR2 (germline): DFQATT, SNEGSKA (reference sequence). V gave up 2 bases and J gave up 5 bases, with 11 bases separating them. CDR3 bases: TGCAGTGCTAGAACTAGAAACTTAGATACGCAGTATTTT. Translation: CSARTRNLDTQYF.

The chain combines TRBV4-1 with TRBJ1-4; TRBD1 is a possible D gene (5 bases). The ends were cut back, 5 bases at V and 8 bases at J, with 18 bases in the middle. Germline values: CDR1 MGHRA, CDR2 YSYEKL. This CDR3 is 15 amino acids long. CDR3 residues: CASSWGGEGGEKLFF. The CDR3 DNA reads TGCGCCAGCAGCTGGGGGGGGGAGGGCGGCGAAAAACTGTTTTTT.